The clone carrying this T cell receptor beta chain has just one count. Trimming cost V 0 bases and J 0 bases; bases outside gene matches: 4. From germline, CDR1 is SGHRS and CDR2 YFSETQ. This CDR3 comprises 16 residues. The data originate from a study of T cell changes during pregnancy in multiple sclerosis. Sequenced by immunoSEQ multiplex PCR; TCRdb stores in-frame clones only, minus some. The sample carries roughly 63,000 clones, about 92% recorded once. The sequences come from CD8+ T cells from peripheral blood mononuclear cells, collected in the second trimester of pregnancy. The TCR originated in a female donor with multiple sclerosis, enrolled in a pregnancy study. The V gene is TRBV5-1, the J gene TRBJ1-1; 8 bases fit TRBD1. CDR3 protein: CASSLGDRNMNTEAFF. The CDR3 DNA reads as TGCGCCAGCAGCTTGGGGGACAGGAACATGAACACTGAAGCTTTCTTT.